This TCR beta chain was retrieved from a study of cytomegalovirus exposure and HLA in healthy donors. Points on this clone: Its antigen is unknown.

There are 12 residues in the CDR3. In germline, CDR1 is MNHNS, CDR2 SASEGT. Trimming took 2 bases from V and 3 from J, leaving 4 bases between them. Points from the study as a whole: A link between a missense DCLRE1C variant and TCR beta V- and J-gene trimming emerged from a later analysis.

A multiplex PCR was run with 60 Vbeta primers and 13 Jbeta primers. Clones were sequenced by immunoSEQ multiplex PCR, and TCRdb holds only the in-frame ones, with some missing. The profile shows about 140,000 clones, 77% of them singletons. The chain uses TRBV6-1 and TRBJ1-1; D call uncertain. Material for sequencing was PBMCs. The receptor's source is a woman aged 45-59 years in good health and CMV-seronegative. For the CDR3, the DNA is TGTGCCAGCAGTGAACAGTACACTGAAGCTTTCTTT. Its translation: CASSEQYTEAFF.